Listed here are 6 T cell receptor beta chains from one sample, sequenced in a study of T-cell memory formation after mild COVID-19. TCRdb fed the 5' RACE reads into MiXCR, producing one record per CDR3 protein. The sample lists tens of thousands of distinct CDR3 sequences, approximately 15% seen once, with 39% in the top ten. The source material was PBMCs or a T cell subset sorted from them (not recorded which). These receptors were taken from a man younger than 35 who had mild COVID-19 (a few samples of this study predate the infection). Cell type and time point are not known.

The chain has TRBV6-1 and TRBJ2-7, with D possibly called TRBD1 or TRBD2 (5 bases each). V was trimmed by 4 bases and J by 5 bases, leaving 18 bases between them. The CDR3 sequence is 15 residues long. Germline loops: CDR1 MNHNS, CDR2 SASEGT. Here the CDR3 reads CASSGARGRDDEQYF. Written as DNA, the CDR3 is TGTGCCAGCAGTGGGGCACGTGGCAGGGACGACGAGCAGTACTTC.

CDR3 bases: TGTGCCGCCAGAGACGAAGGGGCCGGGCAGCCCCAGCATTTT. It is translated as CAARDEGAGQPQHF. The chain carries TRBV10-3 and TRBJ1-5, with D possibly being TRBD1 (5 bases). Germline V CDR1 and CDR2: ENHRY, SYGVKD. Trimming shortened V by 11 bases and J by 7 bases, and 21 bases separated the two germline ends. This CDR3 is built from 14 residues.

This clonotype was seen a handful of times. This chain uses TRBV3-1 with TRBJ1-2; D ambiguous. The V and J ends lost 5 bases and 4 bases respectively, with 14 bases between them. The CDR3 length is 14 residues. The germline V gene encodes CDR1 LGHDT and CDR2 YNNKEL (reference sequence). The CDR3 protein is CASSSQTPAYGYTF. CDR3 sequence (DNA): TGTGCCAGCAGCTCCCAAACGCCCGCCTATGGCTACACCTTC.

The rearrangement uses TRBV5-5 and TRBJ2-1, with D unclear. The CDR3 covers 16 residues. In germline, CDR1 is SGHKS, CDR2 YYEKEE (reference sequence). The V end lost 0 bases, the J end lost 7 bases, and 17 bases lay between the germline ends. The CDR3 loop is CASSLEGQPPGNEQFF. CDR3 DNA sequence: TGTGCCAGCAGCTTGGAGGGTCAGCCCCCGGGTAATGAGCAGTTCTTC.

This rearrangement joins TRBV6-5 to TRBJ1-1; D is unresolved. This CDR3 region has 14 residues. CDR1 and CDR2 from the germline V gene are MNHEY and SVGAGI. V was pared by 5 bases and J by 3 bases, with 13 bases between. The CDR3 nucleotides read TGTGCCAGCAGTCGAAACCGGGCCTACACTGAAGCTTTCTTT. Translated: CASSRNRAYTEAFF.

This clonotype showed up just a few times. The V gene is TRBV29-1, the J gene TRBJ1-1; no clear D. V was cut by 3 bases and J by 2 bases, with 7 bases left in between. The CDR3 has 12 residues. Per the germline V gene, CDR1 is SQVTM and CDR2 is ANQGSEA. The CDR3 loop is CSVDRGNTEAFF. CDR3 sequence (DNA): TGCAGCGTTGATCGGGGTAACACTGAAGCTTTCTTT.